This T cell receptor beta chain was observed in a study of a mutant IDH1 vaccine in newly diagnosed glioma. Overall study: Patients previously underwent radiotherapy, temozolomide, or both, and most underwent both.

The time point was: week 11, during vaccination. Each vaccine dose was 300 ug of mutant IDH1 20-mer peptide, with topical imiquimod. Donors harbored newly found WHO grade 3 or 4 IDH1-mutant, ATRX-lost astrocytomas. The V end was cut by 4 bases, the J end by 8 bases, with 6 bases between. The CDR3 totals 11 residues. Germline V gene lookup returns CDR1 ENHRY and CDR2 SYGVKD. Turning to this clone: The antigen is undetermined.

The protocol was immunoSEQ multiplex PCR, while the TCRdb copy is restricted to in-frame clones and leaves out a portion. The profile shows around 27,000 clones, approximately 80% of them singletons. The sample in question was PBMCs, obtained from a glioma patient whose treatment included an IDH1 peptide vaccine. The chain employs TRBV10-3 and TRBJ2-1; tentatively, D is TRBD2 (6 bases). The receptor comes from a woman aged 18 to 35 with glioma. CDR3 sequence: CAISASDEQFF. The CDR3 nucleotides read TGTGCCATCAGTGCTAGCGATGAGCAGTTCTTC.